This TCR beta chain was documented in a study of T cell responses to AZD1222 COVID-19 vaccine. Study-level findings and limits: Targets within unmutated variant regions were reportedly found for nearly half of spike-specific TCRs. With two AZD1222 doses given, Spike-specific TCR breadth and depth both rose.

Repertoires were generated with immunoSEQ multiplex PCR, while TCRdb's copy carries only in-frame clones and drops some. The table lists over 90,000 clones, 88% of them singletons. This CDR3 contains 18 residues. Germline values: CDR1 GTSNPN, CDR2 SVGIG (reference sequence). J gave up 3 bases and V 3 bases, and 11 bases lay outside the gene matches. Worth noting for this clone: Its target is not known.

Here the sequenced sample was peripheral blood, taken 28 days after the second AZD1222 dose. The clonotype comes from an adult who received the AZD1222 COVID-19 vaccine. The chain uses TRBV30 and TRBJ2-2, with 12 bases fitting TRBD2. CDR3 sequence: CAWRGTTSGGEHTGELFF. The CDR3 DNA follows: TGTGCCTGGAGGGGGACGACTAGCGGGGGAGAACACACCGGGGAGCTGTTTTTT.